This passage covers 2 T cell receptor beta chains from one sample sequenced in a study of blood T cell repertoires in COVID-19. Some clones are missing from TCRdb's copy, which holds only in-frame ones; the method was immunoSEQ multiplex PCR. The table shows around 220,000 clones, with less than 90% occurring only once. What was sequenced was PBMCs or T cells enriched from blood (not recorded which). These TCRs come from a woman aged 40 to 50 who had recovered from COVID-19.

The chain has TRBV19 and TRBJ2-2; D is uncertain. Germline V gene data show CDR1 as LNHDA and CDR2 as SQIVND (reference sequence). The V end was cut by 0 bases, the J end by 8 bases, with 10 bases between. The CDR3 is 14 residues long. In DNA, the CDR3 is TGTGCCAGTAGTATAGACGTTAGCCCTGGGGAGCTGTTTTTT. It translates to CASSIDVSPGELFF.

This chain uses TRBV18 with TRBJ2-3; 10 bases match TRBD2. From germline, CDR1 is KGHSH and CDR2 LQKENI. CDR3 length equals 19 residues. Trimming removed 3 bases from V and 4 bases from J; junction bases left unmatched: 16. Here the CDR3 DNA reads TGTGCCAGCTCACCCCCAGCGGGAGGGCCGGTTTGGGCGGCAGATACGCAGTATTTT. The encoded protein is CASSPPAGGPVWAADTQYF.